This T cell receptor beta chain comes out of a study of Ad26.COV2.S vaccination and SARS-CoV-2 variants. Notes on the study in general: Recipients of vaccine and of placebo showed similar breadth of their non-spike TCR repertoires.

To note about this clone: The target antigen is unknown.

The repertoire was sequenced with immunoSEQ multiplex PCR; TCRdb's copy has only in-frame clones and lacks some. There are 250,000 or so clones in the sample; around 88% occur only once, and just under 3% lies in the top ten. Treatment of the sample: 15 to 20 received Ad26.COV2.S at low or high dose, single or two shots; about 5 received placebo; per-sample allocation not given. Sampling was done on day 63 after the first vaccine or placebo injection. This sample comprised peripheral blood, obtained in a trial of Ad26.COV2.S vaccine versus placebo. This sequence was found in a person aged 18 to 59 who received the Ad26.COV2.S COVID-19 vaccine or a placebo.

In DNA, the CDR3 is TGCGCCAGCAGCCAGGGCAGCGAAAAACTGTTTTTT. Protein product: CASSQGSEKLFF. The rearrangement uses TRBV4-3 and TRBJ1-4; no definite D call. Per germline, CDR1 LGHNA and CDR2 YSLEER. This CDR3 contains 12 residues. V was cut by 3 bases and J by 8 bases, with 7 bases left in between.